The rows below give T cell receptor beta chains drawn from one sample of a study of blood T cell repertoires in COVID-19. Generated by immunoSEQ multiplex PCR, the TCRdb table keeps only in-frame clones and is missing some. The sample holds 250,000 or so clones, 90% seen once. Sequencing used PBMCs or T cells enriched from blood (not recorded which). Every receptor here comes from a woman aged 25-40 years with acute COVID-19. CDR3s include the opening cysteine and the closing phenylalanine or tryptophan. Each record gives: clone size, J gene, V gene, D gene, CDR3 protein, CDR3 DNA. A D gene is named only where the DNA matches it firmly. Size values are once, few and many counts, or a class for expanded clones, and some rows have none.

clone size: .; J gene: TRBJ1-3; V gene: TRBV18; D gene: .; CDR3 protein: CASSPGGVTGNTIYF; CDR3 DNA: TGTGCCAGCTCACCAGGAGGGGTAACTGGAAACACCATATATTTT
clone size: .; J gene: TRBJ2-3; V gene: TRBV28; D gene: .; CDR3 protein: CASTLGTVTDTQYF; CDR3 DNA: TGTGCCAGCACCCTCGGGACTGTCACAGATACGCAGTATTTT
clone size: .; J gene: TRBJ2-3; V gene: TRBV30; D gene: .; CDR3 protein: CAWGPIWGGTTDTQYF; CDR3 DNA: TGTGCCTGGGGCCCAATCTGGGGCGGAACCACAGATACGCAGTATTTT
clone size: .; J gene: TRBJ2-5; V gene: TRBV27; D gene: TRBD1; CDR3 protein: CASSPLGQGFLETQYF; CDR3 DNA: TGTGCCAGCAGTCCCCTAGGACAGGGTTTCTTGGAGACCCAGTACTTC
clone size: .; J gene: TRBJ2-1; V gene: TRBV5-1; D gene: TRBD1; CDR3 protein: CASSLGQGNNEQFF; CDR3 DNA: TGCGCCAGCAGCTTGGGACAGGGTAACAATGAGCAGTTCTTC
clone size: .; J gene: TRBJ1-6; V gene: TRBV27; D gene: TRBD1; CDR3 protein: CASTPTTGASPLHF; CDR3 DNA: TGTGCCAGCACCCCAACGACAGGGGCTTCACCCCTCCACTTT
clone size: .; J gene: TRBJ2-7; V gene: TRBV4-1; D gene: TRBD1; CDR3 protein: CASSHGPKTGTGSYEQYF; CDR3 DNA: TGCGCCAGCAGCCATGGACCCAAGACCGGGACAGGTTCCTACGAGCAGTACTTC
clone size: .; J gene: TRBJ2-6; V gene: TRBV6-5; D gene: TRBD2; CDR3 protein: CASSYRTSSGANVLTF; CDR3 DNA: TGTGCCAGCAGTTACCGGACTAGTTCTGGGGCCAACGTCCTGACTTTC
clone size: .; J gene: TRBJ1-3; V gene: TRBV29-1; D gene: .; CDR3 protein: CSVEEGRDYPGGTIYF; CDR3 DNA: TGCAGCGTTGAAGAAGGTCGGGACTATCCCGGCGGGACCATATATTTT
clone size: .; J gene: TRBJ1-2; V gene: TRBV6-5; D gene: .; CDR3 protein: CASVAQRLTYGYTF; CDR3 DNA: TGTGCCAGCGTAGCGCAGAGACTGACGTATGGCTACACCTTC
clone size: once; J gene: TRBJ2-3; V gene: TRBV29-1; D gene: .; CDR3 protein: CSVGSGDASDTQYF; CDR3 DNA: TGCAGCGTTGGGTCGGGAGATGCGTCAGATACGCAGTATTTT
clone size: .; J gene: TRBJ2-7; V gene: TRBV6-5; D gene: TRBD1; CDR3 protein: CASSYSWTGVYEQYF; CDR3 DNA: TGTGCCAGCAGTTACTCATGGACAGGGGTCTACGAGCAGTACTTC
clone size: .; J gene: TRBJ1-6; V gene: TRBV11-1; D gene: TRBD1; CDR3 protein: CASSPQGGNSPLHF; CDR3 DNA: TGTGCCAGCAGCCCCCAGGGGGGCAATTCACCCCTCCACTTT
clone size: .; J gene: TRBJ2-4; V gene: TRBV11-2; D gene: TRBD2; CDR3 protein: CASSPMSGGLAGKNIQYF; CDR3 DNA: TGTGCCAGCAGCCCCATGTCCGGCGGACTAGCGGGAAAAAACATTCAGTACTTC
clone size: .; J gene: TRBJ2-7; V gene: TRBV12-3/TRBV12-4; D gene: .; CDR3 protein: CASGIRGREQYF; CDR3 DNA: TGTGCCAGTGGGATCCGAGGGCGCGAGCAGTACTTC
clone size: .; J gene: TRBJ2-7; V gene: TRBV4-3; D gene: TRBD2; CDR3 protein: CASSQDWASGKIGGYEQYF; CDR3 DNA: TGCGCCAGCAGCCAAGATTGGGCTAGCGGGAAGATTGGGGGCTACGAGCAGTACTTC
clone size: .; J gene: TRBJ2-7; V gene: TRBV19; D gene: TRBD1; CDR3 protein: CASSIAAGDRGYEQYF; CDR3 DNA: TGTGCCAGTAGTATAGCGGCGGGGGACAGGGGTTACGAGCAGTACTTC
clone size: .; J gene: TRBJ2-1; V gene: TRBV4-3; D gene: .; CDR3 protein: CASSGQGPMSYNEQFF; CDR3 DNA: TGCGCCAGCAGCGGGCAGGGGCCCATGTCCTACAATGAGCAGTTCTTC
clone size: .; J gene: TRBJ2-3; V gene: TRBV24-1; D gene: .; CDR3 protein: CATSAGSGTDTQYF; CDR3 DNA: TGTGCCACCAGTGCCGGGAGCGGGACAGATACGCAGTATTTT
clone size: few; J gene: TRBJ1-2; V gene: TRBV10-3; D gene: .; CDR3 protein: CAISGPDSNYGYTF; CDR3 DNA: TGTGCCATCAGTGGCCCTGACAGTAACTATGGCTACACCTTC
clone size: .; J gene: TRBJ2-7; V gene: TRBV6-2/TRBV6-3; D gene: TRBD2; CDR3 protein: CASSSHPLAGFPYEQYF; CDR3 DNA: TGTGCCAGCAGTTCCCACCCTCTAGCGGGGTTTCCCTACGAGCAGTACTTC
clone size: .; J gene: TRBJ2-3; V gene: TRBV27; D gene: TRBD2; CDR3 protein: CASSSGLAGFADTQYF; CDR3 DNA: TGTGCCAGCAGTTCGGGACTAGCGGGATTCGCAGATACGCAGTATTTT
clone size: .; J gene: TRBJ1-5; V gene: TRBV28; D gene: TRBD1; CDR3 protein: CASRARAGGKSNQPQHF; CDR3 DNA: TGTGCCAGCAGGGCCCGGGCAGGGGGCAAGAGCAATCAGCCCCAGCATTTT
clone size: once; J gene: TRBJ1-4; V gene: TRBV7-2; D gene: .; CDR3 protein: CASSLEGGEKLFF; CDR3 DNA: TGTGCCAGCAGCTTAGAGGGAGGGGAAAAACTGTTTTTT
clone size: .; J gene: TRBJ1-1; V gene: TRBV28; D gene: .; CDR3 protein: CASRQNYGEAFF; CDR3 DNA: TGTGCCAGCAGGCAAAATTACGGTGAAGCTTTCTTT
clone size: .; J gene: TRBJ1-5; V gene: TRBV12-3/TRBV12-4; D gene: .; CDR3 protein: CASSLGGDQPQHF; CDR3 DNA: TGTGCCAGCAGTTTAGGGGGGGATCAGCCCCAGCATTTT
clone size: few; J gene: TRBJ2-7; V gene: TRBV7-9; D gene: TRBD1; CDR3 protein: CASSLDRAYYEQYF; CDR3 DNA: TGTGCCAGCAGCCTGGACAGGGCCTACTACGAGCAGTACTTC
clone size: .; J gene: TRBJ1-6; V gene: TRBV5-4; D gene: TRBD1; CDR3 protein: CASSRETGGFVNSPLHF; CDR3 DNA: TGTGCCAGCAGCAGGGAGACAGGGGGCTTCGTGAATTCACCCCTCCACTTT
clone size: .; J gene: TRBJ2-5; V gene: TRBV5-1; D gene: TRBD2; CDR3 protein: CASSLASGQETQYF; CDR3 DNA: TGCGCCAGCAGCTTGGCTAGCGGCCAAGAGACCCAGTACTTC
clone size: .; J gene: TRBJ1-1; V gene: TRBV27; D gene: .; CDR3 protein: CASRVTALNSEAFF; CDR3 DNA: TGTGCCAGCAGGGTGACAGCATTGAACTCTGAAGCTTTCTTT
clone size: .; J gene: TRBJ2-7; V gene: TRBV5-1; D gene: TRBD1; CDR3 protein: CASSLPTSGTDTYEQYF; CDR3 DNA: TGCGCCAGCAGCTTGCCGACATCCGGGACAGATACCTACGAGCAGTACTTC
clone size: .; J gene: TRBJ1-2; V gene: TRBV12-3/TRBV12-4; D gene: TRBD1; CDR3 protein: CASSPQTGDGYTF; CDR3 DNA: TGTGCCAGCAGTCCGCAGACAGGGGATGGCTACACCTTC